A selection of T cell receptor beta chains follows, all from one sample in a study of blood T cell repertoires in COVID-19. The protocol was immunoSEQ multiplex PCR, while the TCRdb copy is restricted to in-frame clones and leaves out a portion. The sample lists roughly 180,000 clones, 94% occurring once. Specimen: peripheral blood. Receptor source: a man aged 30 to 39 with COVID-19, enrolled during active disease. CDR3s include the opening cysteine and the closing phenylalanine or tryptophan. Each record gives: V gene, D gene, clone size, J gene, CDR3 DNA, CDR3 protein. The D gene is left open where the match is weak. A row's size may be missing; if present it is once, few, many or a size class.

V: TRBV18
D: TRBD2
size: few
J: TRBJ2-7
DNA: TGTGCCAGCTCACCAGGTCCAGCGGGGGGGCCCTACGAGCAGTACTTC
CDR3: CASSPGPAGGPYEQYF

V: TRBV4-1
D: TRBD2
size: .
J: TRBJ2-7
DNA: TGCGCCAGCAGCCAAGAAAGGTTGGGCGGGGGGGCCTACGAGCAGTACTTC
CDR3: CASSQERLGGGAYEQYF

V: TRBV6-6
D: TRBD1
size: .
J: TRBJ1-5
DNA: TGTGCCAGCAGTTACACAGGACAGGGCAATCAGCCCCAGCATTTT
CDR3: CASSYTGQGNQPQHF

V: TRBV4-2
D: TRBD2
size: .
J: TRBJ2-2
DNA: TGTGCCAGCAGCCATTCTCTAGCGGGGACCGGGGAGCTGTTTTTT
CDR3: CASSHSLAGTGELFF

V: TRBV7-9
D: .
size: .
J: TRBJ2-5
DNA: TGTGCCAGCAGCTTTCCCTCCATGAGACACCGCCAGGAAGAGACCCAGTACTTC
CDR3: CASSFPSMRHRQEETQYF

V: TRBV5-4
D: .
size: .
J: TRBJ1-1
DNA: TGTGCCAGCAGCTTTAGCACTGAAGCTTTCTTT
CDR3: CASSFSTEAFF

V: TRBV5-6
D: .
size: .
J: TRBJ1-4
DNA: TGTGCCAGCAGCGTGAGACAGATCCGACCGAATGAAAAACTGTTTTTT
CDR3: CASSVRQIRPNEKLFF

V: TRBV30
D: TRBD1
size: .
J: TRBJ1-2
DNA: TGTGCCTGGAATTCCGGGACAGTAGGAATGGGTGGCTACACCTTC
CDR3: CAWNSGTVGMGGYTF

V: TRBV3-1/TRBV3-2
D: .
size: .
J: TRBJ1-2
DNA: TGTGCCAGCAGCCAAATACGGACGGCACTATTGGGGCGCGGTTTCTTTGGCTACACCTTC
CDR3: CASSQIRTALLGRGFFGYTF

V: TRBV18
D: TRBD1
size: .
J: TRBJ1-2
DNA: TGTGCCAGCTCACCGACAGGGGGCGATGGCTACACCTTC
CDR3: CASSPTGGDGYTF

V: TRBV3-1/TRBV3-2
D: TRBD1
size: .
J: TRBJ2-5
DNA: TGTGCCAGCCATGGCCAGGGGGCTGAGACCCAGTACTTC
CDR3: CASHGQGAETQYF

V: TRBV5-1
D: .
size: once
J: TRBJ2-7
DNA: TGCGCCAGCAGCGAAGGGGGGGCGGAGCAGTACTTC
CDR3: CASSEGGAEQYF

V: TRBV30
D: .
size: .
J: TRBJ1-2
DNA: TGTGCCTGGAGTCCCCGGAACTATGGCTACACCTTC
CDR3: CAWSPRNYGYTF

V: TRBV3-1/TRBV3-2
D: .
size: .
J: TRBJ1-2
DNA: TGTGCCAGCAGCCAAGATCGGAGGGCGGGAGGCTACACCTTC
CDR3: CASSQDRRAGGYTF

V: TRBV10-3
D: TRBD1
size: .
J: TRBJ1-2
DNA: TGTGCCATCACCCCGGGACAGGGACTTAGCCACTATGGCTACACCTTC
CDR3: CAITPGQGLSHYGYTF

V: TRBV4-1
D: .
size: .
J: TRBJ1-4
DNA: TGCGCCAGCAGCCCCTTTACGGGATTCCGGGGGGAAAAACTGTTTTTT
CDR3: CASSPFTGFRGEKLFF

V: TRBV5-5
D: TRBD1
size: .
J: TRBJ2-7
DNA: TGTGCCAGCAGTCGGGCCGGGACAGCGACAACCTACGAGCAGTACTTC
CDR3: CASSRAGTATTYEQYF

V: TRBV3-1/TRBV3-2
D: .
size: once
J: TRBJ2-2
DNA: TGTGCCAGCAGCCCCGGCGGGGAGCTGTTTTTT
CDR3: CASSPGGELFF

V: TRBV6-5
D: TRBD1
size: .
J: TRBJ1-1
DNA: TGTGCCAGCAGGGACAGGGGGCTGACTGAAGCTTTCTTT
CDR3: CASRDRGLTEAFF

V: TRBV2
D: .
size: .
J: TRBJ2-3
DNA: TGTGCCAGCACGAGGACTAAAGTATCAGATACGCAGTATTTT
CDR3: CASTRTKVSDTQYF

V: TRBV5-1
D: .
size: .
J: TRBJ2-7
DNA: TGCGCCAGCAGCTTAGGAGGGGTCGGATCCTACGAGCAGTACTTC
CDR3: CASSLGGVGSYEQYF

V: TRBV5-5
D: .
size: .
J: TRBJ2-2
DNA: TGTGCCAGCAGCTGGCCACAGGGAGCGAACACCGGGGAGCTGTTTTTT
CDR3: CASSWPQGANTGELFF

V: TRBV18
D: .
size: .
J: TRBJ2-7
DNA: TGTGCCAGCTCACCTGGCCAGGGGACCTACGAGCAGTACTTC
CDR3: CASSPGQGTYEQYF

V: TRBV5-1
D: .
size: .
J: TRBJ1-1
DNA: TGCGCCAGCAGCTTGACCCCGGGTTTGACTGAAGCTTTCTTT
CDR3: CASSLTPGLTEAFF

V: TRBV4-1
D: TRBD1
size: few
J: TRBJ2-7
DNA: TGCGCCAGCAGCCAAGGGCCGGGACAGAGCTCCTACGAGCAGTACTTC
CDR3: CASSQGPGQSSYEQYF

V: TRBV4-2
D: TRBD2
size: .
J: TRBJ2-3
DNA: TGTGCCAGCAGCCAAGCGGAGCGGGGGGGCGCACATACGCAGTATTTT
CDR3: CASSQAERGGAHTQYF

V: TRBV9
D: TRBD2
size: .
J: TRBJ2-3
DNA: TGTGCCAGCAGCGACCCGGGACTAGTTTCAGATACGCAGTATTTT
CDR3: CASSDPGLVSDTQYF

V: TRBV2
D: .
size: .
J: TRBJ1-6
DNA: TGTGCCAGCAGCTTCTCCGCTACTAATAATTCACCCCTCCACTTT
CDR3: CASSFSATNNSPLHF

V: TRBV6-5
D: TRBD1
size: .
J: TRBJ1-2
DNA: TGTGCCAGCAGTCCTCCGGGACAGAACCTTTGGGGCTACACCTTC
CDR3: CASSPPGQNLWGYTF

V: TRBV19
D: TRBD1
size: .
J: TRBJ2-2
DNA: TGTGCCAGTAGTCTTGGACAGGGCGGCACCGGGGAGCTGTTTTTT
CDR3: CASSLGQGGTGELFF

V: TRBV6-1
D: .
size: .
J: TRBJ1-2
DNA: TGTGCCAGCAGTGAACAGCCCCAGGGAGGGTACTATGGCTACACCTTC
CDR3: CASSEQPQGGYYGYTF

V: TRBV5-4
D: .
size: .
J: TRBJ1-2
DNA: TGTGCCAGCAGCTCCCCCGGGAACTATGGCTACACCTTC
CDR3: CASSSPGNYGYTF

V: TRBV7-3
D: .
size: once
J: TRBJ2-1
DNA: TGTGCCAGCAGCGCACAGGGAACCGGTTACTCCTACAATGAGCAGTTCTTC
CDR3: CASSAQGTGYSYNEQFF

V: TRBV10-1
D: .
size: few
J: TRBJ2-2
DNA: TGCGCCAGCAGTGAGTCTACGGGGGGCTACACCGGGGAGCTGTTTTTT
CDR3: CASSESTGGYTGELFF

V: TRBV6-6
D: TRBD1
size: .
J: TRBJ1-2
DNA: TGTGCCAGCAGTTACCCCGCGACTGGACAGGCGGATGGCTACACCTTC
CDR3: CASSYPATGQADGYTF

V: TRBV6-5
D: .
size: .
J: TRBJ2-6
DNA: TGTGCCAGCAGTTACACTTTCCAATCTGGGGCCAACGTCCTGACTTTC
CDR3: CASSYTFQSGANVLTF

V: TRBV28
D: .
size: .
J: TRBJ1-1
DNA: TGTGCCAGCAGCCCTTTGACAGCCACTGAAGCTTTCTTT
CDR3: CASSPLTATEAFF

V: TRBV20-1
D: .
size: .
J: TRBJ1-3
DNA: TGCAGTGCTAGTTCAGGGGCTGGAAACACCATATATTTT
CDR3: CSASSGAGNTIYF

V: TRBV3-1/TRBV3-2
D: TRBD1
size: once
J: TRBJ1-2
DNA: TGTGCCAGCAGTACAGGGGGCTCTAACTATGGCTACACCTTC
CDR3: CASSTGGSNYGYTF

V: TRBV7-3
D: TRBD2
size: .
J: TRBJ2-3
DNA: TGTGCCAGCAGCTTAAAGCGGGGGGGCCGGAGCACAGATACGCAGTATTTT
CDR3: CASSLKRGGRSTDTQYF

V: TRBV7-6
D: .
size: .
J: TRBJ2-3
DNA: TGTGCCAGCAGCCCGCCGGGACTCCTCACAGATACGCAGTATTTT
CDR3: CASSPPGLLTDTQYF

V: TRBV9
D: TRBD2
size: .
J: TRBJ2-3
DNA: TGTGCCAGCAGCGGAGGGCGGGAGACCACAGATACGCAGTATTTT
CDR3: CASSGGRETTDTQYF

V: TRBV6-1
D: TRBD1
size: .
J: TRBJ1-2
DNA: TGTGCCAGCAGTGACGGACAGGGCGAAGTCTACACCTTC
CDR3: CASSDGQGEVYTF

V: TRBV28
D: .
size: .
J: TRBJ1-1
DNA: TGTGCCAGCAGTTTAGGCGGGAACACTGAAGCTTTCTTT
CDR3: CASSLGGNTEAFF

V: TRBV9
D: .
size: .
J: TRBJ2-1
DNA: TGTGCCAGCAGCGTAGCTACGGGGGGCCGCGGGTACAATGAGCAGTTCTTC
CDR3: CASSVATGGRGYNEQFF

V: TRBV6-6
D: TRBD2
size: .
J: TRBJ2-1
DNA: TGTGCCACCGCGAAGACTAGCGGGGTCTACAATGAGCAGTTCTTC
CDR3: CATAKTSGVYNEQFF

V: TRBV5-1
D: .
size: .
J: TRBJ2-2
DNA: TGCGCCAGCAGCAGACAGGACACCGGGGAGCTGTTTTTT
CDR3: CASSRQDTGELFF

V: TRBV4-1
D: .
size: .
J: TRBJ2-5
DNA: TGCGCCAGCAGCCAAGGTGGCATCCAAGAGACCCAGTACTTC
CDR3: CASSQGGIQETQYF

V: TRBV6-5
D: .
size: .
J: TRBJ2-3
DNA: TGTGCCAGCAGTTACGGGGGGGCCGCCACAGATACGCAGTATTTT
CDR3: CASSYGGAATDTQYF

V: TRBV19
D: TRBD1
size: .
J: TRBJ1-1
DNA: TGTGCCAGTAGCATGGGTCGGGACAGGGTACTACAAACTGAAGCTTTCTTT
CDR3: CASSMGRDRVLQTEAFF

V: TRBV7-3
D: TRBD2
size: .
J: TRBJ2-1
DNA: TGTGCCAGCAGCTTATCCACTAGCGGGGGCTACAATGAGCAGTTCTTC
CDR3: CASSLSTSGGYNEQFF

V: TRBV2
D: .
size: .
J: TRBJ1-5
DNA: TGTGCCAGCAGTGAATATGGGGCTAGCAATCAGCCCCAGCATTTT
CDR3: CASSEYGASNQPQHF

V: TRBV9
D: .
size: .
J: TRBJ2-2
DNA: TGTGCCAGCAGCGTAGATCAGGGGGGCACCGGGGAGCTGTTTTTT
CDR3: CASSVDQGGTGELFF